The rows below give T cell receptor beta chains drawn from one sample of a study of T cell responses to AZD1222 COVID-19 vaccine. The protocol was immunoSEQ multiplex PCR, while the TCRdb copy is restricted to in-frame clones and leaves out a portion. The table records about 200,000 clones, approximately 94% of them present only once. The sample consisted of peripheral blood, taken on day 0 of MenACWY control vaccination. The receptors here all came from an adult in good health. CDR3s include the opening cysteine and the closing phenylalanine or tryptophan. The D gene is left open where the match is weak. A clone size is listed for some rows: how often the clone was seen (once, few, many), or a class if it is expanded.

J gene: TRBJ2-4
clone size: once
D gene: -
V gene: TRBV28
CDR3 DNA: TGTGCCAGTTGGGGGTGGGAGACCAAAAACATTCAGTACTTC
CDR3 protein: CASWGWETKNIQYF

J gene: TRBJ1-4
clone size: -
D gene: -
V gene: TRBV12-5
CDR3 DNA: TGTGCTAGTGGTCCCCTGTCCCCCCGCCAGACGGGCTTGGGGGAAAAACTGTTTTTT
CDR3 protein: CASGPLSPRQTGLGEKLFF

J gene: TRBJ1-1
clone size: -
D gene: TRBD1
V gene: TRBV28
CDR3 DNA: TGTGCCAGCAGTTCGACAGGGGAGGGCACTGAAGCTTTCTTT
CDR3 protein: CASSSTGEGTEAFF

J gene: TRBJ1-5
clone size: -
D gene: -
V gene: TRBV27
CDR3 DNA: TGTGCCAGCAGTACAGCGACAGCACCCATCCATTTT
CDR3 protein: CASSTATAPIHF

J gene: TRBJ1-2
clone size: -
D gene: -
V gene: TRBV28
CDR3 DNA: TGTGCCAGCAGTTTAGGGTCTCGGGGGTTTAGTGGCTACACCTTC
CDR3 protein: CASSLGSRGFSGYTF

J gene: TRBJ1-1
clone size: -
D gene: -
V gene: TRBV20-1
CDR3 DNA: TGCAGTGCTAGAGGACTCAGCGGAGCTTTCTTT
CDR3 protein: CSARGLSGAFF

J gene: TRBJ1-2
clone size: -
D gene: TRBD1
V gene: TRBV6-2/TRBV6-3
CDR3 DNA: TGTGCCAGCAGTTACCGAGGGACAGGGAGTGGCTACACCTTC
CDR3 protein: CASSYRGTGSGYTF

J gene: TRBJ1-1
clone size: -
D gene: -
V gene: TRBV14
CDR3 DNA: TGTGCCAGCAGCGCTGGGTACGGGTCTTTCTTT
CDR3 protein: CASSAGYGSFF

J gene: TRBJ1-3
clone size: once
D gene: -
V gene: TRBV6-6
CDR3 DNA: TGTGCCAGCAGTCCATACAGGGACCCGAGCTCTGGAAACACCATATATTTT
CDR3 protein: CASSPYRDPSSGNTIYF

J gene: TRBJ1-5
clone size: -
D gene: -
V gene: TRBV30
CDR3 DNA: TGTGCCTGGAGGGAAGGGAGCTATAGCAATCAGCCCCAGCATTTT
CDR3 protein: CAWREGSYSNQPQHF

J gene: TRBJ1-3
clone size: few
D gene: -
V gene: TRBV18
CDR3 DNA: TGTGCCAGCTCACCCGATGGATTGGGTGGAAACACCATATATTTT
CDR3 protein: CASSPDGLGGNTIYF

J gene: TRBJ1-6
clone size: -
D gene: TRBD1
V gene: TRBV10-1
CDR3 DNA: TGCGCCAGCAGCCTTGACAGGGGTAATTCACCCCTCCACTTT
CDR3 protein: CASSLDRGNSPLHF

J gene: TRBJ2-7
clone size: -
D gene: -
V gene: TRBV5-1
CDR3 DNA: TGCGCCAGCAGCTTAATATCAGGGGACGAGCAGTACTTC
CDR3 protein: CASSLISGDEQYF

J gene: TRBJ2-1
clone size: -
D gene: -
V gene: TRBV7-9
CDR3 DNA: TGTGCCAGCAGTTCGGGCAGCAATGAGCAGTTCTTC
CDR3 protein: CASSSGSNEQFF

J gene: TRBJ1-3
clone size: once
D gene: -
V gene: TRBV30
CDR3 DNA: TGTGCCTGGAGTTTGGGGGCTGGAAACACCATATATTTT
CDR3 protein: CAWSLGAGNTIYF

J gene: TRBJ1-2
clone size: -
D gene: -
V gene: TRBV4-3
CDR3 DNA: TGCGCCAGCAGCCAAGTTTGGGGGACGGGGGGCTACACCTTC
CDR3 protein: CASSQVWGTGGYTF

J gene: TRBJ1-1
clone size: -
D gene: -
V gene: TRBV19
CDR3 DNA: TGTGCCAGTAGTAGAGAAAGACAGCAGAACACTGAAGCTTTCTTT
CDR3 protein: CASSRERQQNTEAFF

J gene: TRBJ1-3
clone size: -
D gene: -
V gene: TRBV7-8
CDR3 DNA: TGTGCCAGCAGCTTGTACAGCCACTCTGGAAACACCATATATTTT
CDR3 protein: CASSLYSHSGNTIYF

J gene: TRBJ2-7
clone size: -
D gene: TRBD1
V gene: TRBV27
CDR3 DNA: TGTGCCAGCAGGATTTACAGGGGGCCCTCCTACGAGCAGTACTTC
CDR3 protein: CASRIYRGPSYEQYF

J gene: TRBJ2-5
clone size: once
D gene: -
V gene: TRBV2
CDR3 DNA: TGTGCCAGCAGTGACTTGTCAGAGACCCAGTACTTC
CDR3 protein: CASSDLSETQYF

J gene: TRBJ1-1
clone size: -
D gene: -
V gene: TRBV5-1
CDR3 DNA: TGCGCCAGCAGCCCGAGGACCTTGGGGAACACTGAAGCTTTCTTT
CDR3 protein: CASSPRTLGNTEAFF

J gene: TRBJ2-3
clone size: -
D gene: TRBD2
V gene: TRBV10-3
CDR3 DNA: TGTGCCATCAGTAGGGCGGGGGGGGCAACAGATACGCAGTATTTT
CDR3 protein: CAISRAGGATDTQYF

J gene: TRBJ1-1
clone size: -
D gene: -
V gene: TRBV19
CDR3 DNA: TGTGCCAGTACCCAGTGGGGGGGCACTGAAGCTTTCTTT
CDR3 protein: CASTQWGGTEAFF

J gene: TRBJ1-1
clone size: -
D gene: -
V gene: TRBV18
CDR3 DNA: TGTGCCAGCTCACCACCCGGCAGCCTGAACACTGAAGCTTTCTTT
CDR3 protein: CASSPPGSLNTEAFF

J gene: TRBJ2-5
clone size: -
D gene: -
V gene: TRBV18
CDR3 DNA: TGTGCCAGCTCACCATCCTTACAAGAGACCCAGTACTTC
CDR3 protein: CASSPSLQETQYF

J gene: TRBJ1-1
clone size: -
D gene: TRBD1
V gene: TRBV7-9
CDR3 DNA: TGTGCCAGCAACCCGGGACAGGGTGTGAACACTGAAGCTTTCTTT
CDR3 protein: CASNPGQGVNTEAFF

J gene: TRBJ1-1
clone size: -
D gene: -
V gene: TRBV2
CDR3 DNA: TGTGCCAGCAGTGAAAGGTCGGGTTTAGGCACTGAAGCTTTCTTT
CDR3 protein: CASSERSGLGTEAFF

J gene: TRBJ2-5
clone size: -
D gene: TRBD1
V gene: TRBV3-1/TRBV3-2
CDR3 DNA: TGTGCCAGCAGCCAAGTCCCCTTAGCGGGACAGGGGGCCAAGTGCCAAGAGACCCAGTACTTC
CDR3 protein: CASSQVPLAGQGAKCQETQYF

J gene: TRBJ1-1
clone size: once
D gene: TRBD1
V gene: TRBV12-3/TRBV12-4
CDR3 DNA: TGTGCCAGCAGAGGGACAGTCACTGAAGCTTTCTTT
CDR3 protein: CASRGTVTEAFF

J gene: TRBJ1-2
clone size: -
D gene: -
V gene: TRBV1
CDR3 DNA: TGCACCAGCAGCCAAGGCCGGGCCTCGGGTGGCTACACCTTC
CDR3 protein: CTSSQGRASGGYTF

J gene: TRBJ1-4
clone size: -
D gene: -
V gene: TRBV5-1
CDR3 DNA: TGCGCCAGCAGCAAGGGAGAAGGAGGGACTAATGAAAAACTGTTTTTT
CDR3 protein: CASSKGEGGTNEKLFF

J gene: TRBJ1-1
clone size: -
D gene: -
V gene: TRBV2
CDR3 DNA: TGTGCCAGCAGTGTGCAGAGACAGGCCACTGAAGCTTTCTTT
CDR3 protein: CASSVQRQATEAFF

J gene: TRBJ1-1
clone size: -
D gene: -
V gene: TRBV5-5
CDR3 DNA: TGTGCCAGCAGCTTGGCCCCATTTGGGCGCACTGAAGCTTTCTTT
CDR3 protein: CASSLAPFGRTEAFF

J gene: TRBJ1-6
clone size: -
D gene: -
V gene: TRBV27
CDR3 DNA: TGTGCCAGCAGTCCCCGTGGGGGGGGGAATTCACCCCTCCACTTT
CDR3 protein: CASSPRGGGNSPLHF

J gene: TRBJ2-3
clone size: -
D gene: TRBD1
V gene: TRBV6-1
CDR3 DNA: TGTGCCAGCAGTGAAAGGACAGGCACGAGCACAGATACGCAGTATTTT
CDR3 protein: CASSERTGTSTDTQYF

J gene: TRBJ1-1
clone size: -
D gene: -
V gene: TRBV19
CDR3 DNA: TGTGCCAGTAGTTCGGGAAGGGTTACTGACACTGAAGCTTTCTTT
CDR3 protein: CASSSGRVTDTEAFF

J gene: TRBJ2-7
clone size: -
D gene: -
V gene: TRBV6-6
CDR3 DNA: TGTGCCAGCAGTTCCCGTAGGGCCCTCACCCCTTCCGAGCAGTACTTC
CDR3 protein: CASSSRRALTPSEQYF

J gene: TRBJ2-1
clone size: -
D gene: -
V gene: TRBV3-1/TRBV3-2
CDR3 DNA: TGTGCCAGCAGCCTAGGGTATGAGCAGTTCTTC
CDR3 protein: CASSLGYEQFF

J gene: TRBJ1-1
clone size: -
D gene: -
V gene: TRBV12-3/TRBV12-4
CDR3 DNA: TGTGCCAGCAGTGAGGGCCGGGGCACTGAAGCTTTCTTT
CDR3 protein: CASSEGRGTEAFF

J gene: TRBJ2-1
clone size: -
D gene: -
V gene: TRBV19
CDR3 DNA: TGTGCCAGTAGTATTGGGGCCTACAATGAGCAGTTCTTC
CDR3 protein: CASSIGAYNEQFF

J gene: TRBJ2-7
clone size: -
D gene: -
V gene: TRBV3-1/TRBV3-2
CDR3 DNA: TGTGCCAGCAGTGCCCGGACGCCCCACTACGAGCAGTACTTC
CDR3 protein: CASSARTPHYEQYF

J gene: TRBJ1-2
clone size: once
D gene: TRBD1
V gene: TRBV6-5
CDR3 DNA: TGTGCCAGCAGTCCTCTCGCAGGGGGATTTGGGGGCTACACCTTC
CDR3 protein: CASSPLAGGFGGYTF

J gene: TRBJ1-5
clone size: -
D gene: -
V gene: TRBV7-9
CDR3 DNA: TGTGCCAGCAGCCCTGACAGGTATAGCAATCAGCCCCAGCATTTT
CDR3 protein: CASSPDRYSNQPQHF

J gene: TRBJ2-3
clone size: -
D gene: TRBD2
V gene: TRBV9
CDR3 DNA: TGTGCCAGCAGCGTAGGAGGCGGGGGGGCCGGAACAGATACGCAGTATTTT
CDR3 protein: CASSVGGGGAGTDTQYF

J gene: TRBJ2-5
clone size: once
D gene: -
V gene: TRBV18
CDR3 DNA: TGTGCCAGCTCACCTCCTCCGACAGACCAAGAGACCCAGTACTTC
CDR3 protein: CASSPPPTDQETQYF

J gene: TRBJ1-1
clone size: -
D gene: TRBD1
V gene: TRBV6-2/TRBV6-3
CDR3 DNA: TGTGCCAGCAGTATTAGACAGGGTAATACTGAAGCTTTCTTT
CDR3 protein: CASSIRQGNTEAFF

J gene: TRBJ1-6
clone size: -
D gene: TRBD1
V gene: TRBV7-2
CDR3 DNA: TGTGCCAGCAGCCCCACAGGGGGTCAGACCCTCCACTTT
CDR3 protein: CASSPTGGQTLHF

J gene: TRBJ1-4
clone size: -
D gene: TRBD1
V gene: TRBV24-1
CDR3 DNA: TGTGCCTCCCCTGACAGGGTCTATGAAAAACTGTTTTTT
CDR3 protein: CASPDRVYEKLFF

J gene: TRBJ1-5
clone size: -
D gene: -
V gene: TRBV4-3
CDR3 DNA: TGCGCCAGCAGCCAATTCAGAAATCAGCCCCAGCATTTT
CDR3 protein: CASSQFRNQPQHF

J gene: TRBJ2-1
clone size: -
D gene: TRBD2
V gene: TRBV24-1
CDR3 DNA: TGTGCCACCAGTGACACCCGCCCGGGGGTGCGGGGGGGCTATGAGCAGTTCTTC
CDR3 protein: CATSDTRPGVRGGYEQFF

J gene: TRBJ1-1
clone size: once
D gene: -
V gene: TRBV20-1
CDR3 DNA: TGCAGTGCTAGTCGCTTGCGGACCATGAACACTGAAGCTTTCTTT
CDR3 protein: CSASRLRTMNTEAFF

J gene: TRBJ1-2
clone size: -
D gene: -
V gene: TRBV30
CDR3 DNA: TGTGCCTGGAGTGTCGCAGGGAACTATGGCTACACCTTC
CDR3 protein: CAWSVAGNYGYTF

J gene: TRBJ1-4
clone size: -
D gene: TRBD1
V gene: TRBV24-1
CDR3 DNA: TGTGCCACCGCGACAGGGCCGGGTGAAAAACTGTTTTTT
CDR3 protein: CATATGPGEKLFF